The following is a T cell receptor (beta chain) sequence with its context. What it binds is unknown. The tumor samples were collected prior to definitive surgery or chemotherapy. This table comes from immunoSEQ multiplex PCR, and its TCRdb copy is limited to in-frame clones, with some not included. The repertoire holds 35,000 to 45,000 clones, with approximately 81% as singletons. These data belong to a study of high-grade serous ovarian cancer treatment subgroups. Study summary: Each sample yielded on average roughly 8,200 unique TCR beta rearrangements from 11,000 to 15,000 reads. Study-wide results and caveats: Higher neoantigen levels went with greater TCR clonal relatedness. CDR1 and CDR2 were left unanalyzed; analyses focused on CDR3.

Sequenced input: tumor tissue. The source of this sequence is a human donor with high-grade serous ovarian cancer.

The CDR3 DNA is TGTGCCAGCAGCCAATACGGGGGACAGCCCTACAATGAGCAGTTCTTC. Translating gives CASSQYGGQPYNEQFF. The chain is built from TRBV14 and TRBJ2-1, with a tentative D call TRBD1 (7 bases). This CDR3 is 16 amino acids long. Trimming stripped 2 bases from V and 2 bases from J, with 13 bases between. Germline lookup yields CDR1 SGHDN and CDR2 FVKESK.